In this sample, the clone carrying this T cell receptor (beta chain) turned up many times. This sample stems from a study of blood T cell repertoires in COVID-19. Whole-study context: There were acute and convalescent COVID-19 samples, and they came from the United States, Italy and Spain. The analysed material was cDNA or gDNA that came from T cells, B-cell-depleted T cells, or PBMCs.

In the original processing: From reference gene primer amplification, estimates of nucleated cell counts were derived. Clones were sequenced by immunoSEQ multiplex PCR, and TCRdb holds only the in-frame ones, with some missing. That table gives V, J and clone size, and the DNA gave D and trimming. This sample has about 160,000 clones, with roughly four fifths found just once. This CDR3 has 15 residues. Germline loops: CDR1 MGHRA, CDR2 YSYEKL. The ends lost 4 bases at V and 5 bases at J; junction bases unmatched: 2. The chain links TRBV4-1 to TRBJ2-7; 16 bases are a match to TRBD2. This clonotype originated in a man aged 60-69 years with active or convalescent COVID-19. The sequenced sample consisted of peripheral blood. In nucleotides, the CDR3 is TGCGCCAGCAGCCCGGGACTAGCGGGGGGGGACGAGCAGTACTTC. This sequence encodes CASSPGLAGGDEQYF.